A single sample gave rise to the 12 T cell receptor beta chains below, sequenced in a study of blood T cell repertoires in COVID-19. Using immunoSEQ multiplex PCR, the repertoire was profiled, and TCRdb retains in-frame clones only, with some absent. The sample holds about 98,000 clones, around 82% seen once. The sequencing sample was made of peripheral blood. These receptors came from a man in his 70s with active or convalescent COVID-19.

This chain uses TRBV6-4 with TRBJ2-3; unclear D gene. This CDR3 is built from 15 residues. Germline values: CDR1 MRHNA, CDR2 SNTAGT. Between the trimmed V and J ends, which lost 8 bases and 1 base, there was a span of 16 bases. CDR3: CASRDSFLRTDTQYF. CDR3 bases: TGTGCCAGCCGAGACTCCTTCCTCCGCACAGATACGCAGTATTTT.

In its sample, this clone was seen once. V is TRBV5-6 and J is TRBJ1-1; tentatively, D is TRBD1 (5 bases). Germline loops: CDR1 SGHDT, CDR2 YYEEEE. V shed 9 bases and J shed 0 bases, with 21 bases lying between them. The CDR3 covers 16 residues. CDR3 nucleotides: TGTGCCACCCTGAGCGGGGGACCGGGGTTGAACACTGAAGCTTTCTTT. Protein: CATLSGGPGLNTEAFF.

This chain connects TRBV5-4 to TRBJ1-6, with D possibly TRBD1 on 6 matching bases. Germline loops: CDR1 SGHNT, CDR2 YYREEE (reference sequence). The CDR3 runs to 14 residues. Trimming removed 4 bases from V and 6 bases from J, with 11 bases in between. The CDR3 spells CASSKDSLNSPLHF. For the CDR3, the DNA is TGTGCCAGCAGCAAGGACAGTCTTAATTCACCCCTCCACTTT.

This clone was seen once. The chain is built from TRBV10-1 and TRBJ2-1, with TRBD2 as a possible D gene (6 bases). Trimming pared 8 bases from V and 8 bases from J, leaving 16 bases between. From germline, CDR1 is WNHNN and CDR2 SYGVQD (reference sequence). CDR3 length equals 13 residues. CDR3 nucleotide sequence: TGCGCCAGCGGGGGGTCCGATTTCGATGAGCAGTTCTTC. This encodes CASGGSDFDEQFF.

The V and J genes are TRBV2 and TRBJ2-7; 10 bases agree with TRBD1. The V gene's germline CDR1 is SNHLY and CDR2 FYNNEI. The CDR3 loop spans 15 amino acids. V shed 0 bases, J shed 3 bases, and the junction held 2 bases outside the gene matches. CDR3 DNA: TGTGCCAGCAGTGAAGCCGGGACAGGGGACTACGAGCAGTACTTC. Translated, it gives CASSEAGTGDYEQYF. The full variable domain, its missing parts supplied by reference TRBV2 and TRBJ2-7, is EPEVTQTPSHQVTQMGQEVILRCVPISNHLYFYWYRQILGQKVEFLVSFYNNEISEKSEIFDDQFSVERPDGSNFTLKIRSTKLEDSAMYFCASSEAGTGDYEQYFGPGTRLTVT.

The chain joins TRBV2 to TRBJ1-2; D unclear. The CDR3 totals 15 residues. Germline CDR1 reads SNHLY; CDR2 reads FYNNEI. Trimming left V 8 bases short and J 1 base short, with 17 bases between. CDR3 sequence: CASQPPTEINYGYTF. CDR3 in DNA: TGTGCCAGCCAGCCTCCCACAGAGATTAACTATGGCTACACCTTC.

The CDR3 here is CASSLGASGLNEKLFF. The CDR3 bases are TGTGCCAGCAGCTTAGGGGCCAGCGGATTGAATGAAAAACTGTTTTTT. The V and J genes are TRBV7-2 and TRBJ1-4; D remains unclear. Germline V gene data show CDR1 as SGHTA and CDR2 as FQGNSA. Trimming left V 1 base short and J 5 bases short, with 14 bases between. The CDR3 runs to 16 residues.

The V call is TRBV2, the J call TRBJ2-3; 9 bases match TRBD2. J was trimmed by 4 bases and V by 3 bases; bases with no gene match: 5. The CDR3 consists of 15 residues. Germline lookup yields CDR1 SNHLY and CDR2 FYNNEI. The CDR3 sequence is CASSEGRGGPDTQYF. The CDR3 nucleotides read TGTGCCAGCAGTGAGGGGCGGGGGGGACCAGATACGCAGTATTTT.

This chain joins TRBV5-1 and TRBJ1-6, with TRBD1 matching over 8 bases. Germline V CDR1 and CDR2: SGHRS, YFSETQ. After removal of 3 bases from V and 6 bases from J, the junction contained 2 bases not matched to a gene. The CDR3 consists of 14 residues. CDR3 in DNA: TGCGCCAGCAGCTCCAGGGGGCCTAATTCACCCCTCCACTTT. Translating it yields CASSSRGPNSPLHF.

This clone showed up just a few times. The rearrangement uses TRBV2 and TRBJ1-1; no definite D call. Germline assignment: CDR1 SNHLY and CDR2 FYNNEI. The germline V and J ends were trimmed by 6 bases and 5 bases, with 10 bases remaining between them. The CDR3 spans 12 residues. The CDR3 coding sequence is TGTGCCAGCAGGGTCTACAGTACTGAAGCTTTCTTT. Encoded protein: CASRVYSTEAFF. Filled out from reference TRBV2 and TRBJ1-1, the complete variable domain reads EPEVTQTPSHQVTQMGQEVILRCVPISNHLYFYWYRQILGQKVEFLVSFYNNEISEKSEIFDDQFSVERPDGSNFTLKIRSTKLEDSAMYFCASRVYSTEAFFGQGTRLTVV.

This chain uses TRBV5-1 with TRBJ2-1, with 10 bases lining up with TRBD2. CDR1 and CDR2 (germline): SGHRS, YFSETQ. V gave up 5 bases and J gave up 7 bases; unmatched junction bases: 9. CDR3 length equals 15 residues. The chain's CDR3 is CASRRDSGGYNEQFF. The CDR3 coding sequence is TGCGCCAGCAGAAGGGATAGCGGGGGGTATAATGAGCAGTTCTTC.

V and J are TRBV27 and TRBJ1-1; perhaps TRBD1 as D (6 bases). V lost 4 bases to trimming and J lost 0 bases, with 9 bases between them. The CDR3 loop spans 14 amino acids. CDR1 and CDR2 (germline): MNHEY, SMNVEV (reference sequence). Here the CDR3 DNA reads TGTGCCAGCAGTTCCGACAGGCTGAACACTGAAGCTTTCTTT. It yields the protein CASSSDRLNTEAFF.